This TCR beta chain was identified in a study of post-analysis software for immune sequencing data. Trimming took 0 bases from V and 1 from J, leaving 17 bases between them. Germline lookup yields CDR1 LNHNV and CDR2 YYDKDF (reference sequence). The CDR3 is 18 residues long. There are a few counts of this clonotype. What it recognizes is unknown. Study outcomes and limitations: Compared with controls, patients showed significantly lower normalized Chao1 diversity. In patients, TRBV5-6, TRBV5-1 and TRBV20-1 belonged to roughly five TRBV segments found more frequently than in controls.

Each TCR beta cDNA library carried unique molecular identifiers. From the PCR reads, TCRdb called clonotypes with MiXCR, one entry per CDR3 protein. The data contain about 540,000 distinct CDR3 sequences, around 36% of them singletons. The gene calls are TRBV15 and TRBJ2-3, with D uncertain. The sequence was obtained from a girl under 18 with multiple sclerosis. Input material: blood. The CDR3: CATSRDSSRRAGTDTQYF. The DNA for the CDR3 is TGTGCCACCAGCAGAGATTCATCGAGGCGCGCGGGCACAGATACGCAGTATTTT.